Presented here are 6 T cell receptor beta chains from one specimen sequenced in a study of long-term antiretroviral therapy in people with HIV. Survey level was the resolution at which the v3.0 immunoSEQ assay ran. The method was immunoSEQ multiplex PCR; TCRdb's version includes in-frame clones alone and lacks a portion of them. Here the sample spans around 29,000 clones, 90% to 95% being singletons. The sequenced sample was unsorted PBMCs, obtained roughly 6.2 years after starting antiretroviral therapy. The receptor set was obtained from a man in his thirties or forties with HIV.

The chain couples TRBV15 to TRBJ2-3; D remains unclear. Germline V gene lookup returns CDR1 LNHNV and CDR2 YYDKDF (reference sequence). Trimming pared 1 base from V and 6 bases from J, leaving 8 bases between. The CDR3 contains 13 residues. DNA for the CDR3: TGTGCCACCAGCAGAGTGGCCCGGGATACGCAGTATTTT. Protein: CATSRVARDTQYF.

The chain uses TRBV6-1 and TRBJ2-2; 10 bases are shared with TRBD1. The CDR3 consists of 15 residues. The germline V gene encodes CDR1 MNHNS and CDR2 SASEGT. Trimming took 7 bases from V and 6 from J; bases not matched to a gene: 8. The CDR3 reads CASISTGGMAGELFF. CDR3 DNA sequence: TGTGCCAGCATTTCGACAGGGGGCATGGCCGGGGAGCTGTTTTTT.

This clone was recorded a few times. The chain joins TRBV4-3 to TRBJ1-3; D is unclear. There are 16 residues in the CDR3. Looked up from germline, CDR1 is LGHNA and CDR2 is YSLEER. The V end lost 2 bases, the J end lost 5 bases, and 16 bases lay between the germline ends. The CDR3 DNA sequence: TGCGCCAGCAGCCAATCAATCAAGGGAGGTAGAAACACCATATATTTT. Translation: CASSQSIKGGRNTIYF.

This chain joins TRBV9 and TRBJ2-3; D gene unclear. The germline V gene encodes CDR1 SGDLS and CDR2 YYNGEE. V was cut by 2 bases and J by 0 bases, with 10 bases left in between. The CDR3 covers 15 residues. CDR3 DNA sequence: TGTGCCAGCAGCGTTTTTGGTGCTAGCACAGATACGCAGTATTTT. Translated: CASSVFGASTDTQYF. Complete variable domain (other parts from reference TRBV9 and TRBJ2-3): DSGVTQTPKHLITATGQRVTLRCSPRSGDLSVYWYQQSLDQGLQFLIQYYNGEERAKGNILERFSAQQFPDLHSELNLSSLELGDSALYFCASSVFGASTDTQYFGPGTRLTVL.

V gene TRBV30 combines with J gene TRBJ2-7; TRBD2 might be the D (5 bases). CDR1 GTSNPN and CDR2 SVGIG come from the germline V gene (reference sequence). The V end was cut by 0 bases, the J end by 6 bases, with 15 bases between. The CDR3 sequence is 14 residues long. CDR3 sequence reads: CAWSVRRDVGEQYF. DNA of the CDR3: TGTGCCTGGAGTGTACGTCGGGATGTGGGCGAGCAGTACTTC.

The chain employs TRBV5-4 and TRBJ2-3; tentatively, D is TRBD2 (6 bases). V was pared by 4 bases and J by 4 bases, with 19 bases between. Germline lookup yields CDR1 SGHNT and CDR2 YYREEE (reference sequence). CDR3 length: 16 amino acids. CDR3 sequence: CASSTPRGSRADTQYF. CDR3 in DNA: TGTGCCAGCAGCACCCCGCGGGGAAGCCGCGCAGATACGCAGTATTTT.